This T cell receptor beta chain was captured by sequencing in a study of cytomegalovirus exposure and HLA in healthy donors. The PCR used 60 Vbeta and 13 Jbeta primers. Per the authors' pipeline: Later work found tens of millions of unique TCR beta chains, with 9.5 million to 12 million shared. The data were produced by immunoSEQ multiplex PCR, yet TCRdb's version contains in-frame clones alone and is incomplete. Clone size and V and J calls were adopted from that table, with D and trimming inferred from the DNA. This table has around 140,000 clones, 73% appearing once. Germline V gives CDR1 SGHVS, CDR2 FNYEAQ. The CDR3 consists of 14 residues. The study sampled nominally healthy donors, though unrecorded immune exposures were likely. Overall study findings and caveats: An ancestry cluster, one associated with Asian ancestry, reportedly showed fewer N-insertions than the roughly 670-donor mean in a later analysis. As a later analysis revealed, the rate of TCR association differed by HLA locus, with DRB1 most and HLA-C fewest.

A note on this clone: What it binds is not known.

Sample: PBMCs. This sequence originates from a woman aged 18-35 years in good health and CMV-seronegative. The chain recombines TRBV7-6 with TRBJ1-3; a weak D match, TRBD2 (5 bases). The assigned J gene may be wrong: the sequence end matches TRBJ2-2 better. CDR3 DNA sequence: TGTGCCAGCAGCTTAGAATGGGGAGCCGGGGAGCTGTTTTTT. Encoded protein: CASSLEWGAGELFF.